The 21 T cell receptor beta chains given below trace back to one sample, sequenced in a study of blood T cell repertoires in COVID-19. Repertoires were generated with immunoSEQ multiplex PCR, while TCRdb's copy carries only in-frame clones and drops some. The sample carries 15,000 or so clones, around 87% recorded once. The sequencing input was peripheral blood. The receptors originated from a human donor in a cohort sampled during active COVID-19.

The DNA of the CDR3 is TGTGCCAGCAGTACTCCCCTAGCGGGGGGCCGGACAGATACGCAGTATTTT. Protein: CASSTPLAGGRTDTQYF. The chain links TRBV2 to TRBJ2-3; TRBD2 agrees at 11 bases. Trimming removed 5 bases from V and 3 bases from J; junction bases left unmatched: 10. CDR3 length: 17 amino acids. The germline CDR1 and CDR2 sequences are SNHLY and FYNNEI.

The J gene is TRBJ2-5, the V gene TRBV7-3; no firm D call. V lost 3 bases and J lost 5, with 10 bases in between. The CDR3 is made up of 13 amino acids. Germline loops: CDR1 SGHTA, CDR2 FQGTGA. The CDR3 DNA reads as TGTGCCAGCAGCTTCCGCTCCGGGGAGACCCAGTACTTC. Translated: CASSFRSGETQYF. The full variable domain, with the rest looked up from reference TRBV7-3 and TRBJ2-5, is GAGVSQTPSNKVTEKGKYVELRCDPISGHTALYWYRQSLGQGPEFLIYFQGTGAADDSGLPNDRFFAVRPEGSVSTLKIQRTERGDSAVYLCASSFRSGETQYFGPGTRLLVL.

Comments on this clone: The junction does not match germline at one end; this may be a read error. The chain couples TRBV4-3 to TRBJ2-2, with 8 positions matching TRBD1. This CDR3 has 17 amino acids. Germline V gives CDR1 LGHNA, CDR2 YSLEER. For the CDR3, the DNA is TGCGCCAGCAGCCAAGCATGCGTGAGACAGGGGAACCGGGGAGCTGTTTTT. It yields the protein CASSQACVRQGNRGAVF.

This clone was counted a few times. DNA of the CDR3: TGTGCCAGCAGTGCGACAGGGGCTAATTCACCCCTCCACTTT. It yields the protein CASSATGANSPLHF. The chain carries TRBV6-6 and TRBJ1-6; 8 nucleotides agree with TRBD1. Trimming cost V 5 bases and J 6 bases; bases outside gene matches: 3. Germline-derived CDR1 and CDR2 are MNHNY and SVGAGI (reference sequence). The CDR3 covers 14 residues.

The V and J genes are TRBV10-3 and TRBJ2-5; D is uncertain. Deletions cut 6 bases from V and 5 bases from J, with 13 bases between. The V gene's germline CDR1 is ENHRY and CDR2 SYGVKD. This CDR3 comprises 13 residues. The CDR3 bases are TGTGCCATCAGGCCGACCGCAGCGGAGACCCAGTACTTC. Its translation: CAIRPTAAETQYF.

This clone was recorded once. The chain couples TRBV5-4 to TRBJ2-3, with D perhaps TRBD2 (5 bases). The length of the CDR3 is 13 residues. Germline V gene lookup returns CDR1 SGHNT and CDR2 YYREEE (reference sequence). V was clipped by 4 bases and J by 6 bases, with 12 bases between them. The CDR3 nucleotides are TGTGCCAGCAGCCCCCCCCGCGGGGATACGCAGTATTTT. Protein product: CASSPPRGDTQYF.

The chain employs TRBV18 and TRBJ2-5; 7 bases fit TRBD1. V dropped 3 bases and J dropped 3; count of bases not matched to a gene: 7. Germline V lookup: CDR1 KGHSH, CDR2 LQKENI. The CDR3 runs to 15 residues. The CDR3 loop reads CASSPATGSEETQYF. CDR3 sequence (DNA): TGTGCCAGCTCACCGGCGACAGGGTCCGAAGAGACCCAGTACTTC.

In its sample, this clone was seen once. The rearrangement uses TRBV6-6 and TRBJ2-4; D gene uncertain. The CDR3 consists of 16 residues. The germline V gene has CDR1 MNHNY and CDR2 SVGAGI (reference sequence). Trimming took 5 bases from V and 0 from J, leaving 14 bases between them. CDR3 sequence (DNA): TGTGCCAGCAGTCCCCAGGCCGGTCTAGCCAAAAACATTCAGTACTTC. Protein: CASSPQAGLAKNIQYF.

V and J are TRBV27 and TRBJ2-1; 7 bases match TRBD1. The germline V gene has CDR1 MNHEY and CDR2 SMNVEV (reference sequence). V lost 6 bases, J lost 2 bases, and 7 bases stayed unmatched. The CDR3 totals 15 residues. This CDR3 reads CASRRGQPTYNEQFF. The CDR3, as DNA: TGTGCCAGCAGACGGGGACAGCCTACCTACAATGAGCAGTTCTTC.

V and J are TRBV7-9 and TRBJ2-2; D ambiguous. Trimming pared 5 bases from V and 0 bases from J, leaving 7 bases between. The CDR3 contains 14 residues. The germline V gene has CDR1 SEHNR and CDR2 FQNEAQ (reference sequence). CDR3 DNA: TGTGCCAGCAGCCCCCTAGCGAACACCGGGGAGCTGTTTTTT. Its protein is CASSPLANTGELFF.

This chain uses TRBV6-5 with TRBJ2-7; 12 nucleotides match TRBD2. This CDR3 has 15 residues. Trimming cost V 0 bases and J 5 bases; bases outside gene matches: 2. Germline V lookup: CDR1 MNHEY, CDR2 SVGAGI. Here the CDR3 reads CASSYSTSGGHEQYF. DNA for the CDR3: TGTGCCAGCAGTTACTCGACTAGCGGGGGACACGAGCAGTACTTC.

CDR3 nucleotide sequence: TGTGCCAGCAGCGGCCTAAGGGGTCTGTTCTTC. Amino acid sequence: CASSGLRGLFF. V usage is TRBV9 and J usage is TRBJ2-1; possible D gene TRBD1, 5 bases. V shed 3 bases and J shed 15 bases, with 13 bases lying between them. The V gene's germline CDR1 is SGDLS and CDR2 YYNGEE. The CDR3 extends over 11 amino acids.

The chain has TRBV20-1 and TRBJ1-1, with 8 nucleotides matching TRBD1. CDR1 and CDR2 (germline): DFQATT, SNEGSKA (reference sequence). J was trimmed by 4 bases and V by 6 bases; bases with no gene match: 13. The CDR3 length is 15 residues. The CDR3 DNA is TGCAGTGCCAGTCAGGGGGCCTTATGGGGCACTGAAGCTTTCTTT. Protein product: CSASQGALWGTEAFF.

This chain links TRBV4-3 with TRBJ1-2; 8 bases are a match to TRBD1. The CDR3 extends over 16 amino acids. The trim removed 1 base at V and 5 bases at J, leaving 9 bases unmatched. Germline V gene lookup returns CDR1 LGHNA and CDR2 YSLEER. This CDR3 is CASSQARTGGFYGYTF. CDR3 DNA: TGCGCCAGCAGCCAAGCCCGAACAGGGGGATTTTATGGCTACACCTTC.

V gene TRBV2 combines with J gene TRBJ2-3; 9 nucleotides agree with TRBD1. Germline lookup yields CDR1 SNHLY and CDR2 FYNNEI. V dropped 4 bases and J dropped 2; count of bases not matched to a gene: 7. The CDR3 has 16 amino acids. The CDR3 DNA reads TGTGCCAGCAGTGTACAGGGGGCGGGGAACACAGATACGCAGTATTTT. Translated: CASSVQGAGNTDTQYF.

The V call is TRBV29-1, the J call TRBJ1-4; D is unresolved. Trimming took 5 bases from V and 5 from J, leaving 12 bases between them. The CDR3 has 13 residues. Germline V gene lookup returns CDR1 SQVTM and CDR2 ANQGSEA. The CDR3 here is CSVIRGQNEKLFF. CDR3 in DNA: TGCAGCGTTATACGTGGGCAAAATGAAAAACTGTTTTTT.

The chain joins TRBV6-5 to TRBJ2-2, with 10 bases that match TRBD1. This CDR3 spans 15 amino acids. V dropped 5 bases and J dropped 3; count of bases not matched to a gene: 3. Germline V gives CDR1 MNHEY, CDR2 SVGAGI. CDR3 bases: TGTGCCAGCAGTCGACAGGGGGCCCACACCGGGGAGCTGTTTTTT. Protein sequence: CASSRQGAHTGELFF.

This clone appeared once. V usage is TRBV5-1 and J usage is TRBJ1-1; TRBD1 aligns across 8 bases. From germline, CDR1 is SGHRS and CDR2 YFSETQ. This CDR3 contains 13 residues. The ends lost 0 bases at V and 11 bases at J; junction bases unmatched: 6. This CDR3 reads CASSLGQGALAFF. The CDR3 nucleotides are TGCGCCAGCAGCTTGGGGCAGGGGGCCTTGGCTTTCTTT. Using reference TRBV5-1 and TRBJ1-1 for the parts outside the CDR3, the full variable domain is KAGVTQTPRYLIKTRGQQVTLSCSPISGHRSVSWYQQTPGQGLQFLFEYFSETQRNKGNFPGRFSGRQFSNSRSEMNVSTLELGDSALYLCASSLGQGALAFFGQGTRLTVV.

The V call is TRBV4-2, the J call TRBJ2-4; 8 bases match TRBD2. V lost 0 bases and J lost 0; bases outside the gene matches: 10. Germline V gene sequence: CDR1 LGHNA, CDR2 YNFKEQ. The CDR3 is made up of 19 amino acids. The CDR3 region is CASSQERGGGPLAKNIQYF. CDR3 coding DNA: TGTGCCAGCAGCCAAGAGAGGGGCGGGGGGCCCTTAGCCAAAAACATTCAGTACTTC.

The genes are TRBV7-2 and TRBJ1-1; the D is unclear. Trimming removed 5 bases from V and 2 bases from J, with 6 bases in between. CDR3 length: 12 residues. Germline values: CDR1 SGHTA, CDR2 FQGNSA. CDR3: CASSAQNTEAFF. The CDR3 region has the DNA TGTGCCAGCAGCGCACAAAACACTGAAGCTTTCTTT.

This clone was detected only once. The genes are TRBV6-5 and TRBJ2-5; 8 nucleotides match TRBD1. The CDR3 loop spans 14 amino acids. The V segment lost 6 bases and the J segment 5 bases; nucleotides outside the gene matches: 8. The germline V gene has CDR1 MNHEY and CDR2 SVGAGI. The CDR3 region is CASRGTGGIETQYF. CDR3 coding DNA: TGTGCCAGCAGGGGGACAGGCGGGATCGAGACCCAGTACTTC.